Listed here is a single T cell receptor beta chain. Its antigen remains unidentified. The record has no base qualities; no much larger clone is one base away. This sample stems from a study of blood T cell repertoires in COVID-19 (dated by TCRdb to about 2020). For the wider study: The collaborator samples originated in the United States, Italy and Spain and spanned the acute and convalescent phases of COVID-19. Samples were obtained from the ongoing ImmuneRACE study (first 160 participants) and from 1,200 or so subjects provided by 6 global collaborators. The sample metadata nearly always contained a de-identified subject ID, COVID-19 status, age in years and sex. The material from the prospective study consisted of cDNA or gDNA derived from T cells, B-cell-depleted T cells, or PBMCs. Subjects who had been exposed to COVID-19, were actively infected with it, or had recovered from it provided the deeply sampled blood TCRbeta repertoires that made up the dataset. A freely available public database, intended as a resource for researchers studying the immune response to SARS-CoV-2, is where the repertoires were released. Where available, HLA class I and class II types were obtained from metadata supplied by the sample provider rather than from assay-based typing.

TCRbeta CDR3 regions were amplified from genomic DNA using the immunoSEQ Assay, a bias-controlled multiplex PCR. The source study handled its data this way. The number of nucleated cells in each sample was estimated by amplification of reference gene primers within the assay. To quantify the absolute abundance of each unique TCRbeta CDR3 rearrangement, sequence reads were collapsed and filtered. For each sample, productive Simpson clonality was calculated as the square root of Simpson's diversity index over productive rearrangements. What TCRdb holds here is the immuneACCESS table cut down to in-frame rearrangements. Part of the clones is not present; checked against another copy, under half of the missing clones reflect an unresolved V gene, and the others are unexplained. That table supplies the V and J calls and clone size; D and trimming were determined from the DNA. This sample holds tens of thousands of clones; approximately 84% were observed only once. The biggest ten clones account for more than 15% of the sample.

The research as a whole found: How much clinical and demographic metadata was included differed by source and by participant, and the metadata was provided uncurated.

Each collaborating institution followed its own protocols to collect whole blood in K2EDTA tubes. For TCRbeta analysis, collaborators shipped samples as frozen whole blood, isolated PBMCs, or DNA extracted from either of those sample types. Sequencing was done on a sample of peripheral blood. The sequence was collected from a human donor with active COVID-19. The donor label of this sample is uncertain.

The bases read TGTGCCAGCAGCTTATCGGGGTCCTCCTACAATGAGCAGTTCTTC. Its protein product is CASSLSGSSYNEQFF. The V and J genes are TRBV7-3 and TRBJ2-1, with a tentative D gene TRBD2 over 5 matching bases. Including cysteine and phenylalanine, the CDR3 has 15 amino acids. The only DNA kept is the CDR3, 45 bases in frame from the first base. Via the germline V gene, CDR1 is SGHTA and CDR2 FQGTGA. At the junction V is shortened by 2 bases and J by 0 bases, with 8 bases in between.